This record concerns one T cell receptor (beta chain) sequence. The antigen this receptor binds is unknown. The input lacks base qualities; no much larger clone sits a single base away. The CDR3 goes from the cysteine to the phenylalanine over 15 residues. The entry retains the CDR3 DNA only, 45 bases that are in frame from base 1. V is clipped by 0 bases and J by 7 bases, and the sequence between their germline boundaries is 12 bases long. CDR1 and CDR2 were assigned from the germline V gene as WSHSY and SAAADI. TCRbeta CDR3 regions were amplified from genomic DNA using the immunoSEQ Assay, a bias-controlled multiplex PCR. For the original study's pipeline: Nucleated cell counts per sample were estimated from amplification of reference gene primers within the assay. To quantify the absolute abundance of each unique TCRbeta CDR3 rearrangement, sequence reads were collapsed and filtered. For each sample, productive Simpson clonality was calculated as the square root of Simpson's diversity index across productive rearrangements. TCRdb mirrors the immuneACCESS table, restricted to in-frame sequences. Some clones are absent from its copies; in checked studies, under half trace to an unresolved V gene, and the reason for the others is unknown. The V and J calls and clone size come from that table; D and trimming were worked out from the DNA. Here the sample has 30,000 to 35,000 clones; approximately 88% occur a single time. The ten largest clones capture approximately 7.9% of the sample.

One collaborating source in Seattle enrolled patients while the patients were actively infected and followed the patients over time throughout the course of disease. Each collaborating institution followed its own protocols to collect whole blood in K2EDTA tubes. For TCRbeta analysis, collaborators shipped samples in one of three forms: frozen whole blood, isolated PBMCs, or DNA extracted from either of those sample types. The entry originates in a study of blood T cell repertoires in COVID-19 (TCRdb year 2020). General notes on the study: Samples from collaborators originated in the United States, Italy and Spain and spanned both the acute and convalescent phases of COVID-19. The repertoires were released in a freely available public database intended as a resource for research on the immune response to SARS-CoV-2. Deeply sampled blood TCRbeta repertoires from subjects exposed to, actively infected with, or recovered from COVID-19 were included in the dataset. The prospective study material was composed of cDNA or gDNA derived from T cells, B-cell-depleted T cells, or PBMCs. A de-identified subject ID, COVID-19 status, age in years and sex were almost always included in the sample metadata. The samples were drawn from two sources: the first 160 participants of the ongoing ImmuneRACE study, and 1,254 subjects contributed by 6 global collaborators. Where available, HLA class I and class II types were obtained from metadata supplied by the sample provider rather than from assay-based typing. The paper as a whole reports these results and caveats: The quantity of clinical and demographic metadata differed by source and by participant and was supplied without curation.

Sequencing used peripheral blood. The receptor's source is a man between 60 and 70 years old with COVID-19, enrolled during active disease. Rearrangement joined TRBV10-2 to TRBJ2-2; possibly the D gene is TRBD2, per 6 matching bases. The DNA is as follows: TGCGCCAGCAGTGAGTCCGTGACTAGTGGCGGGGAGCTGTTTTTT. This translates into CASSESVTSGGELFF.